These T cell receptor beta chains were read from a single sample in a study of blood T cell repertoires in COVID-19. Generated by immunoSEQ multiplex PCR, the TCRdb table keeps only in-frame clones and is missing some. The table lists 350,000 to 450,000 clones, roughly 88% of them singletons. Sample: PBMCs or T cells enriched from blood (not recorded which). These TCRs come from a woman under 30 who had been exposed to COVID-19. Both conserved end residues are part of each CDR3. D genes are given only for firm matches. The size entry is marked missing in some rows and otherwise reads once, few, many or a size class.

v_gene: TRBV7-8
j_gene: TRBJ2-7
d_gene: .
abundance: .
CDR3aa: CASSLAATGTLEQYF
CDR3nt: TGTGCCAGCAGCTTAGCGGCTACCGGGACATTGGAGCAGTACTTC

v_gene: TRBV5-1
j_gene: TRBJ2-3
d_gene: TRBD1
abundance: once
CDR3aa: CASRLDRGTDTQYF
CDR3nt: TGCGCCAGCCGATTGGACAGGGGGACAGATACGCAGTATTTT

v_gene: TRBV28
j_gene: TRBJ2-4
d_gene: TRBD1
abundance: .
CDR3aa: CASTHNRGAWEAKNIQYF
CDR3nt: TGTGCCAGCACCCATAACAGGGGGGCATGGGAAGCCAAAAACATTCAGTACTTC

v_gene: TRBV9
j_gene: TRBJ2-2
d_gene: .
abundance: .
CDR3aa: CASTRRETSTGELFF
CDR3nt: TGTGCCAGCACACGGAGGGAAACCAGTACCGGGGAGCTGTTTTTT

v_gene: TRBV5-1
j_gene: TRBJ1-3
d_gene: .
abundance: .
CDR3aa: CASTPGGGPYSGNTIYF
CDR3nt: TGCGCCAGCACCCCGGGGGGGGGACCCTACTCTGGAAACACCATATATTTT

v_gene: TRBV6-6
j_gene: TRBJ1-5
d_gene: TRBD1
abundance: .
CDR3aa: CASSRWPQTGSNQPQHF
CDR3nt: TGTGCCAGCAGTCGTTGGCCCCAGACAGGGAGCAATCAGCCCCAGCATTTT

v_gene: TRBV3-1/TRBV3-2
j_gene: TRBJ2-5
d_gene: .
abundance: .
CDR3aa: CASSLLGGVQETQYF
CDR3nt: TGTGCCAGCAGCCTTTTAGGGGGGGTCCAAGAGACCCAGTACTTC

v_gene: TRBV6-5
j_gene: TRBJ2-7
d_gene: TRBD1
abundance: .
CDR3aa: CASSNRDRGSYEQYF
CDR3nt: TGTGCCAGCAGTAACCGGGACAGGGGTTCCTACGAGCAGTACTTC

v_gene: TRBV5-8
j_gene: TRBJ2-7
d_gene: TRBD1
abundance: once
CDR3aa: CASSRDRAQYF
CDR3nt: TGTGCCAGCAGCCGCGACAGGGCGCAGTACTTC

v_gene: TRBV6-4
j_gene: TRBJ1-5
d_gene: .
abundance: once
CDR3aa: CASSDVGHNSNQPQHF
CDR3nt: TGTGCCAGCAGTGACGTTGGACACAATAGCAATCAGCCCCAGCATTTT

v_gene: TRBV9
j_gene: TRBJ2-7
d_gene: TRBD2
abundance: .
CDR3aa: CASSPGSGGYEQYF
CDR3nt: TGTGCCAGCAGCCCAGGGTCGGGAGGGTACGAGCAGTACTTC

v_gene: TRBV24-1
j_gene: TRBJ2-3
d_gene: TRBD2
abundance: .
CDR3aa: CATSELAGVTQYF
CDR3nt: TGTGCCACCAGTGAATTAGCGGGAGTCACGCAGTATTTT

v_gene: TRBV19
j_gene: TRBJ2-1
d_gene: TRBD1
abundance: .
CDR3aa: CASSRQGGAINEQFF
CDR3nt: TGTGCCAGTAGCCGACAGGGGGGCGCAATAAATGAGCAGTTCTTC

v_gene: TRBV28
j_gene: TRBJ2-1
d_gene: TRBD1
abundance: .
CDR3aa: CASSPSLGTGTYNEQFF
CDR3nt: TGTGCCAGCAGCCCTTCCCTAGGGACAGGGACCTACAATGAGCAGTTCTTC

v_gene: TRBV5-1
j_gene: TRBJ2-7
d_gene: .
abundance: .
CDR3aa: CASSLDGSEQYF
CDR3nt: TGCGCCAGCAGCTTGGACGGGAGCGAGCAGTACTTC

v_gene: TRBV5-1
j_gene: TRBJ1-1
d_gene: .
abundance: once
CDR3aa: CASSLSSQTNTEAFF
CDR3nt: TGCGCCAGCAGCTTATCTAGTCAAACCAACACTGAAGCTTTCTTT

v_gene: TRBV28
j_gene: TRBJ1-5
d_gene: .
abundance: .
CDR3aa: CASSDLRGNQPQHF
CDR3nt: TGTGCCAGCAGTGACCTCAGGGGCAATCAGCCCCAGCATTTT

v_gene: TRBV6-5
j_gene: TRBJ1-1
d_gene: .
abundance: .
CDR3aa: CASRGQLNTEAFF
CDR3nt: TGTGCCAGCAGAGGACAGTTGAACACTGAAGCTTTCTTT

v_gene: TRBV30
j_gene: TRBJ1-2
d_gene: .
abundance: once
CDR3aa: CAWSVAVGHGYTF
CDR3nt: TGTGCCTGGAGTGTAGCTGTTGGGCATGGCTACACCTTC

v_gene: TRBV14
j_gene: TRBJ2-7
d_gene: TRBD1
abundance: .
CDR3aa: CASSLRTGRNEQYF
CDR3nt: TGTGCCAGCAGCCTAAGGACAGGGAGGAACGAGCAGTACTTC

v_gene: TRBV24-1
j_gene: TRBJ2-6
d_gene: TRBD1
abundance: few
CDR3aa: CATSDRDSSSGANVLTF
CDR3nt: TGTGCCACCAGTGACAGGGACAGTAGCTCTGGGGCCAACGTCCTGACTTTC

v_gene: TRBV21-1
j_gene: TRBJ2-3
d_gene: .
abundance: .
CDR3aa: CASSKGFSLSGSTDTQYF
CDR3nt: TGTGCCAGCAGCAAGGGGTTCTCCCTTAGCGGGAGCACAGATACGCAGTATTTT

v_gene: TRBV28
j_gene: TRBJ2-7
d_gene: .
abundance: .
CDR3aa: CASSSGGHEQYF
CDR3nt: TGTGCCAGCAGCTCCGGCGGTCACGAGCAGTACTTC